These T cell receptor beta chains were read from a single sample in a study of neurological immune-mediated disorders. TCRdb reprocessed the 5' RACE reads via MiXCR and lists one record per CDR3 protein. This sample has fewer than 90,000 distinct CDR3 sequences, with about a tenth found just once. The sequenced sample consisted of PBMCs. The receptors were gathered from a man aged 30 to 39 in good health. Both conserved end residues are part of each CDR3. The order of the fields is V gene, clone size, J gene, D gene, CDR3 length, CDR3 protein, CDR3 DNA. A D gene is named only where the DNA matches it firmly. The size entry gives how often the clone was seen (once, few, many) or a class if it is expanded.

V: TRBV7-2
size: many
J: TRBJ2-1
D: TRBD2
length: 17
CDR3: CASSRGELAGGFNEQFF
DNA: TGTGCCAGCAGCCGAGGGGAACTAGCGGGAGGTTTCAATGAGCAGTTCTTC

V: TRBV27
size: many
J: TRBJ1-2
D: NA
length: 15
CDR3: CASSLVGGGHYGYTF
DNA: TGTGCCAGCAGTTTAGTCGGGGGCGGACATTATGGCTACACCTTC

V: TRBV7-9
size: many
J: TRBJ2-7
D: NA
length: 17
CDR3: CASSLGAGSGKTHEQYF
DNA: TGTGCCAGCAGCCTAGGGGCTGGTAGCGGAAAAACGCACGAGCAGTACTTC

V: TRBV12-3/TRBV12-4
size: many
J: TRBJ1-6
D: NA
length: 14
CDR3: CASSLIGQMSPLHF
DNA: TGTGCCAGCAGTTTAATCGGACAGATGTCACCCCTCCACTTT

V: TRBV28
size: many
J: TRBJ2-7
D: TRBD2
length: 14
CDR3: CASTEAGGPEEQYF
DNA: TGTGCCAGCACCGAAGCGGGAGGGCCTGAAGAGCAGTACTTC

V: TRBV5-5
size: many
J: TRBJ2-2
D: TRBD2
length: 16
CDR3: CASSLWGLAVPGELFF
DNA: TGTGCCAGCAGCTTGTGGGGACTAGCGGTACCCGGGGAGCTGTTTTTT

V: TRBV6-5
size: many
J: TRBJ2-1
D: NA
length: 11
CDR3: CASSQQREQFF
DNA: TGTGCCAGCAGTCAACAGCGTGAGCAGTTCTTC

V: TRBV7-9
size: many
J: TRBJ2-2
D: NA
length: 14
CDR3: CASSHPVGGVELFF
DNA: TGTGCCAGCAGCCACCCCGTAGGGGGGGTGGAGCTGTTTTTT

V: TRBV25-1
size: many
J: TRBJ2-3
D: TRBD2
length: 17
CDR3: CASSELGGLAGGDTQYF
DNA: TGTGCCAGCAGTGAACTAGGCGGACTAGCGGGAGGAGATACGCAGTATTTT

V: TRBV7-6
size: many
J: TRBJ1-1
D: NA
length: 15
CDR3: CASSYSSGEGSEAFF
DNA: TGTGCCAGCAGTTATAGCTCGGGGGAAGGGAGTGAAGCTTTCTTT

V: TRBV6-6
size: many
J: TRBJ2-3
D: TRBD2
length: 14
CDR3: CASSYAGAADTQYF
DNA: TGTGCCAGCAGTTATGCGGGAGCAGCAGATACGCAGTATTTT